These 20 T cell receptor beta chains share one sample of origin, sequenced in a study of blood T cell repertoires in COVID-19. TCRdb's copy holds only in-frame clones and misses some; the assay was immunoSEQ multiplex PCR. The sample lists about 280,000 clones; roughly nine tenths were seen once. What was sequenced was peripheral blood. These TCRs come from a woman in her 40s who had recovered from COVID-19.

Only one count was recorded for this clone. The chain is built from TRBV27 and TRBJ2-3; tentatively, D is TRBD2 (6 bases). CDR1 is MNHEY and CDR2 is SMNVEV in the germline V gene (reference sequence). V lost 2 bases, J lost 2 bases, and 11 bases lay in between. This CDR3 contains 15 residues. CDR3 in amino acids: CASSLVGEVTDTQYF. The CDR3 coding sequence is TGTGCCAGCAGTTTAGTTGGGGAGGTCACAGATACGCAGTATTTT.

The genes are TRBV25-1 and TRBJ2-3; a weak D match, TRBD1 (5 bases). Trimming left V 3 bases short and J 1 base short, with 8 bases between. The CDR3 sequence is 14 residues long. CDR1 is MGHDK, CDR2 SYGVNS, per germline. The CDR3 coding sequence is TGTGCCAGCAGTGATACAGGCGGCACAGATACGCAGTATTTT. It specifies CASSDTGGTDTQYF.

The chain carries TRBV24-1 and TRBJ2-1, with 14 bases fitting TRBD2. Trimming at V came to 4 bases and at J to 8 bases, leaving 6 bases not matched to a gene. The CDR3 runs 16 residues. Germline V gene data show CDR1 as KGHDR and CDR2 as SFDVKD. The CDR3 DNA reads TGTGCCACCAGTGAACTGGGACTAGCGGGAGTATATGAGCAGTTCTTC. This sequence encodes CATSELGLAGVYEQFF.

This clone appeared once. The chain has TRBV11-2 and TRBJ1-2, with a possible D match to TRBD1 (6 bases). V shed 0 bases and J shed 4 bases, with 15 bases lying between them. From germline, CDR1 is SGHAT and CDR2 FQNNGV. This CDR3 contains 16 residues. CDR3 coding DNA: TGTGCCAGCAGCTTAGATGGGGAAGGGACACCCTATGGCTACACCTTC. Amino acid sequence: CASSLDGEGTPYGYTF.

V gene TRBV19 combines with J gene TRBJ1-2; D remains ambiguous. Trimming removed 3 bases from V and 3 bases from J, with 14 bases in between. Germline V gene sequence: CDR1 LNHDA, CDR2 SQIVND (reference sequence). The CDR3 runs 15 residues. The CDR3 bases are TGTGCCAGTAGTATGACGGGTGTCGGGGACTATGGCTACACCTTC. Translating it yields CASSMTGVGDYGYTF.

V is TRBV6-5 and J is TRBJ2-1, with 9 positions matching TRBD1. The V gene end was trimmed by 11 bases and the J gene end by 2 bases; junction bases not matched to a gene: 4. Germline CDR1 and CDR2: MNHEY and SVGAGI. This CDR3 is built from 13 residues. The DNA for the CDR3 is TGTGCCTCCCGGGACAGGGCCTACAATGAGCAGTTCTTC. It is translated as CASRDRAYNEQFF.

The chain combines TRBV4-1 with TRBJ2-2; weak D call: TRBD2 (6 bases). The length of the CDR3 is 14 residues. The germline CDR1 and CDR2 sequences are MGHRA and YSYEKL. Trimming cost V 6 bases and J 1 base, with 9 bases left between them. CDR3 sequence (DNA): TGCGCCAGCAGGATAGCGGAGAACACCGGGGAGCTGTTTTTT. Its translation: CASRIAENTGELFF.

The chain couples TRBV27 to TRBJ2-3; 8 bases are shared with TRBD2. The CDR3 is 15 amino acids. Losses at the gene ends were 5 bases for V and 6 bases for J; bases not matched to a gene: 10. The germline gives CDR1 MNHEY, CDR2 SMNVEV (reference sequence). CDR3 DNA sequence: TGTGCCAGCAGTCAGGACGGGAGGGCTTCGGATACGCAGTATTTT. Its protein product is CASSQDGRASDTQYF.

This clone appeared a single time. The chain carries TRBV4-1 and TRBJ1-3, with TRBD1 identical over 11 bases. CDR1 and CDR2 (germline): MGHRA, YSYEKL. After removal of 0 bases from V and 6 bases from J, the junction contained 13 bases not matched to a gene. The CDR3 totals 19 residues. CDR3 in amino acids: CASSQETWTGGSLVNTIYF. The DNA for the CDR3 is TGCGCCAGCAGCCAAGAGACGTGGACAGGGGGCTCGTTGGTAAACACCATATATTTT.

This sequence joins TRBV7-8 and TRBJ2-7; 7 bases are shared with TRBD2. The CDR3 has 17 amino acids. V was clipped by 0 bases and J by 1 base; unmatched bases: 9. Germline V lookup: CDR1 SGHVS, CDR2 FQNEAQ. The CDR3 reads CASSLAAGTTQSYEQYF. In nucleotides, the CDR3 is TGTGCCAGCAGCTTAGCGGCCGGGACTACCCAATCCTACGAGCAGTACTTC.

This clone was detected once. This chain joins TRBV2 and TRBJ2-5, with 9 bases matching TRBD1. This CDR3 is 13 amino acids long. From germline, CDR1 is SNHLY and CDR2 FYNNEI. Trimming cost V 6 bases and J 5 bases; bases outside gene matches: 4. The CDR3: CASRGQGVETQYF. In nucleotides, the CDR3 is TGTGCCAGCAGGGGACAGGGAGTGGAGACCCAGTACTTC.

This clone has just one count. The chain has TRBV24-1 and TRBJ2-1; 9 nucleotides line up with TRBD1. The CDR3 sequence is 20 residues long. Germline values: CDR1 KGHDR, CDR2 SFDVKD. Trimming at V came to 5 bases and at J to 0 bases, leaving 16 bases not matched to a gene. The CDR3 DNA is TGTGCCACCAGTGGCTCTCCGGGACAGGGAATGAGGAGCTCCTACAATGAGCAGTTCTTC. Its translation is CATSGSPGQGMRSSYNEQFF.

This clone was found once. The DNA for the CDR3 is TGTGCCAGCAGTTTCACGGTAGACTCTGCTTCCTACGAGCAGTACTTC. Protein product: CASSFTVDSASYEQYF. The V and J genes are TRBV27 and TRBJ2-7; D gene uncertain. The CDR3 consists of 16 residues. With 3 bases removed from V and 1 base from J, the gap between germline ends came to 16 bases. In germline, CDR1 is MNHEY, CDR2 SMNVEV (reference sequence).

This clone has only one observation. The chain combines TRBV7-8 with TRBJ2-7; a weak D match, TRBD1 (5 bases). The CDR3 runs to 14 residues. The V gene's germline CDR1 is SGHVS and CDR2 FQNEAQ. V lost 1 base and J 5 bases, leaving 12 bases between the germline ends. CDR3 in amino acids: CASSLGAGLDEQYF. The CDR3 nucleotides read TGTGCCAGCAGCTTAGGGGCAGGGCTGGACGAGCAGTACTTC.

The rearrangement uses TRBV27 and TRBJ2-1, with D tentatively TRBD2 (6 bases). This CDR3 comprises 17 residues. Germline V gives CDR1 MNHEY, CDR2 SMNVEV (reference sequence). Trimming left V 4 bases short and J 0 bases short, with 16 bases between. DNA for the CDR3: TGTGCCAGCAGTTCCCCGGGACTCCTCCGCTCCTACAATGAGCAGTTCTTC. Translating gives CASSSPGLLRSYNEQFF.

This chain uses TRBV12-3 or TRBV12-4 with TRBJ1-5; D gene ambiguous. Trimming took 1 base from V and 4 from J, leaving 5 bases between them. The CDR3 is 13 amino acids. The CDR3 bases are TGTGCCAGCAGTTTAGGACAAAATCAGCCCCAGCATTTT. It yields the protein CASSLGQNQPQHF.

The CDR3: CASSVVFGAEQYF. CDR3 DNA sequence: TGTGCCAGCAGCGTAGTATTCGGTGCCGAGCAGTACTTC. J is TRBJ2-7 and V is TRBV9; D is undetermined. Trimming took off 0 bases at V and 6 bases at J, with 10 bases between the two ends. Germline values: CDR1 SGDLS, CDR2 YYNGEE. The length of the CDR3 is 13 residues.

The V and J genes are TRBV11-2 and TRBJ1-6; D is uncertain. Germline values: CDR1 SGHAT, CDR2 FQNNGV. The CDR3 runs 14 residues. The V and J ends lost 4 bases and 7 bases respectively, with 11 bases between them. CDR3 in DNA: TGTGCCAGCAGCTCTGGGTCCGGGAATTCACCCCTCCACTTT. Protein: CASSSGSGNSPLHF. Full variable domain (missing parts from reference TRBV11-2 and TRBJ1-6): EAGVAQSPRYKIIEKRQSVAFWCNPISGHATLYWYQQILGQGPKLLIQFQNNGVVDDSQLPKDRFSAERLKGVDSTLKIQPAKLEDSAVYLCASSSGSGNSPLHFGNGTRLTVT.

This rearrangement joins TRBV5-1 to TRBJ1-2, with 9 bases that match TRBD1. The CDR3 is made up of 17 amino acids. Germline CDR1 is SGHRS and CDR2 is YFSETQ. After removal of 0 bases from V and 6 bases from J, the junction contained 12 bases not matched to a gene. CDR3 loop: CASSLGHGGQGMNGYTF. In nucleotides, the CDR3 is TGCGCCAGCAGCTTGGGTCACGGGGGACAGGGTATGAATGGCTACACCTTC.

This chain uses TRBV12-3 or TRBV12-4 with TRBJ1-1; maybe TRBD1 (6 bases). CDR3 length equals 13 residues. Trimming took 9 bases from V and 2 from J, leaving 13 bases between them. CDR3 loop: CASSTGLNTEAFF. The CDR3 DNA reads as TGTGCCAGTTCGACAGGATTAAACACTGAAGCTTTCTTT.